This TCR beta chain was recovered during a study of a mutant IDH1 vaccine in newly diagnosed glioma. Study context: Mean patient age was around 40 years; about 62% were male and approximately 40% female.

The assay was immunoSEQ multiplex PCR, and TCRdb's table has in-frame clones only and misses some. The table includes some 130,000 clones, around 77% detected once. As concerns this clone: What it binds is unknown.

Time point noted: week 11, during vaccination. With topical imiquimod, each dose of the vaccine consisted of 300 ug of mutant IDH1 20-mer peptide. The ends were cut back, 0 bases at V and 6 bases at J, with 6 bases in the middle. From germline, CDR1 is MNHEY and CDR2 SMNVEV (reference sequence). The length of the CDR3 is 13 residues. V is TRBV27 and J is TRBJ1-5; D call uncertain. The source of this sequence is a man aged 40-49 years with glioma. Sample: PBMCs, taken from a glioma patient whose treatment included an IDH1 peptide vaccine. This CDR3 reads CASSLSISQPQHF. The DNA for the CDR3 is TGTGCCAGCAGTTTATCGATAAGTCAGCCCCAGCATTTT.